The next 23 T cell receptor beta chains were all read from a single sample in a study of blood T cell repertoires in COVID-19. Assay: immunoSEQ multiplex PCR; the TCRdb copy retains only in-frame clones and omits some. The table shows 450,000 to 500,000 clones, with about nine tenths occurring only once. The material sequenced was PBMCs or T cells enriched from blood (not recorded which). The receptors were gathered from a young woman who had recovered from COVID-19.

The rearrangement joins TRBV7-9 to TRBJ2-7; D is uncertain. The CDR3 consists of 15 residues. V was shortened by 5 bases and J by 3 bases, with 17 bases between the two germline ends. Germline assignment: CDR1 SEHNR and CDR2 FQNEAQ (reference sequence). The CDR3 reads CASSRPSGSDYEQYF. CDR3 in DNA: TGTGCCAGCAGCCGCCCCTCCGGGTCCGACTACGAGCAGTACTTC.

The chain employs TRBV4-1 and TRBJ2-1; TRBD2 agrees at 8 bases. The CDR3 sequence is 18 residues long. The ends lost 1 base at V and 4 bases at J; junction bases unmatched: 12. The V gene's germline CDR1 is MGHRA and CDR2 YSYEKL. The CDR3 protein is CASSQGEQRGTKYNEQFF. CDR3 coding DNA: TGCGCCAGCAGCCAAGGAGAGCAGCGGGGGACCAAATACAATGAGCAGTTCTTC.

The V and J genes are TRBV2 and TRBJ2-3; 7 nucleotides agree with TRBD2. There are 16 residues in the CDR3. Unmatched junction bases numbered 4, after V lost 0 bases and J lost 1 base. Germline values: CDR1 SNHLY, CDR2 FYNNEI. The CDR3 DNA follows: TGTGCCAGCAGTGAAGCTTGGGGAGGGGGCACAGATACGCAGTATTTT. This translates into CASSEAWGGGTDTQYF.

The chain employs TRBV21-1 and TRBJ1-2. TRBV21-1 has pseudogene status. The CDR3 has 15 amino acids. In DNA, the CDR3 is TGTGCCAGCCGTGGGTCGGGACTGACCAACTATGGCTACACCTTC. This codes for CASRGSGLTNYGYTF.

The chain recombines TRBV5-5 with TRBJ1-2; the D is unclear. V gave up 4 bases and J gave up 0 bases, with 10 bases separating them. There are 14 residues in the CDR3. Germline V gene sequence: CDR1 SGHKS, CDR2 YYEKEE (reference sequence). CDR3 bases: TGTGCCAGCAGCCTGACACCCACTAACTATGGCTACACCTTC. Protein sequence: CASSLTPTNYGYTF.

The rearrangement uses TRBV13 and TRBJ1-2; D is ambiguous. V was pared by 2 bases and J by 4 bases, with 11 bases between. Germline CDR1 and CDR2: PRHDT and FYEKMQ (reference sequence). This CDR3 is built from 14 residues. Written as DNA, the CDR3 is TGTGCCAGCAGCTTACGAGGGAAACCCTATGGCTACACCTTC. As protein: CASSLRGKPYGYTF.

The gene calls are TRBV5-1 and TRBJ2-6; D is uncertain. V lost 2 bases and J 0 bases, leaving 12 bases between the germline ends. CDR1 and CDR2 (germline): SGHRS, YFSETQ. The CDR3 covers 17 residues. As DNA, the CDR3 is TGCGCCAGCAGCTTAGATCTAGTGAGCTCTGGGGCCAACGTCCTGACTTTC. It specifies CASSLDLVSSGANVLTF.

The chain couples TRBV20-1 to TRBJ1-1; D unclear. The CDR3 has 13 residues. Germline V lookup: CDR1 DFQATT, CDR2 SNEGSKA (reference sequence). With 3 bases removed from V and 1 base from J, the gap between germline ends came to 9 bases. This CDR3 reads CSASNIRNTEAFF. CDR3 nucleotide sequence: TGCAGTGCTAGTAATATTAGGAACACTGAAGCTTTCTTT.

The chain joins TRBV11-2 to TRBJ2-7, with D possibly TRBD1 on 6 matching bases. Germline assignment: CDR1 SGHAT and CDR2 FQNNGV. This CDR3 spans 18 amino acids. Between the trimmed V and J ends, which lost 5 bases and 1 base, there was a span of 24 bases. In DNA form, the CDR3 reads TGTGCCAGCAGCCAGGGGTTTGTAGGGGGAGCGAGTTCCTACGAGCAGTACTTC. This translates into CASSQGFVGGASSYEQYF.

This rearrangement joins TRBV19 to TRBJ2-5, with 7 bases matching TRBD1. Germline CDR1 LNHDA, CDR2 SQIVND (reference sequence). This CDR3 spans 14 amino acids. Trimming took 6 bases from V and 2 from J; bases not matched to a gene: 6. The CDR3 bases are TGTGCCAGTAGGGTCGACAGGGCTCAAGAGACCCAGTACTTC. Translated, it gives CASRVDRAQETQYF.

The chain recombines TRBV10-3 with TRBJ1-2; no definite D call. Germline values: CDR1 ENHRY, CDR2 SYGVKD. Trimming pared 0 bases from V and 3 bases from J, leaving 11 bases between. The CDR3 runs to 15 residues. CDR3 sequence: CAISESTEGYYGYTF. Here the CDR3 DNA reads TGTGCCATCAGTGAGTCAACGGAGGGTTACTATGGCTACACCTTC.

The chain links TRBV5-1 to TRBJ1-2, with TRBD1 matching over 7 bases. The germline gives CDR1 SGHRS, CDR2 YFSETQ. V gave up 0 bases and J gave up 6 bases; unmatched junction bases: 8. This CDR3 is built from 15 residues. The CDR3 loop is CASSLARQGGDGYTF. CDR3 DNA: TGCGCCAGCAGCTTGGCCCGACAGGGCGGCGATGGCTACACCTTC.

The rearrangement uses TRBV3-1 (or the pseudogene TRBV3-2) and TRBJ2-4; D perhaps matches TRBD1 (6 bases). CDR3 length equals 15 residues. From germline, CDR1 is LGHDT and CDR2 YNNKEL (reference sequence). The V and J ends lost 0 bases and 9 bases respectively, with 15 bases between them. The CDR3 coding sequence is TGTGCCAGCAGCCAAGATCGGGACAATATCGGCATTCAGTACTTC. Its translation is CASSQDRDNIGIQYF.

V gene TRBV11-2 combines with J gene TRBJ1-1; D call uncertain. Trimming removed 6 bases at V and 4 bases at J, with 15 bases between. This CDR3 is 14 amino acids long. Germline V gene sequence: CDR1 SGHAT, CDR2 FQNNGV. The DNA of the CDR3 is TGTGCCAGCAGACTAGGCCCTGGCAGCACTGAAGCTTTCTTT. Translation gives CASRLGPGSTEAFF.

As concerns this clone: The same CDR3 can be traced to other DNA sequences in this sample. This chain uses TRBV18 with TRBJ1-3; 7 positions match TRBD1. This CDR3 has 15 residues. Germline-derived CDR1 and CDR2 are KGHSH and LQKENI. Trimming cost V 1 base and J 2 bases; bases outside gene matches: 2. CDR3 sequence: CASSPQTGPGNTIYF. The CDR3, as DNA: TGTGCCAGCTCACCACAGACAGGGCCTGGAAACACCATATATTTT.

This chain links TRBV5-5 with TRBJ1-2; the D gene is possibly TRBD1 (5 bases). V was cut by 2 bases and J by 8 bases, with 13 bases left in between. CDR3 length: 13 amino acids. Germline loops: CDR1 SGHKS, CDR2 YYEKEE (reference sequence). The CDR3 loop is CASSFGGERGYTF. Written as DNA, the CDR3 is TGTGCCAGCAGCTTCGGGGGAGAGAGGGGCTACACCTTC.

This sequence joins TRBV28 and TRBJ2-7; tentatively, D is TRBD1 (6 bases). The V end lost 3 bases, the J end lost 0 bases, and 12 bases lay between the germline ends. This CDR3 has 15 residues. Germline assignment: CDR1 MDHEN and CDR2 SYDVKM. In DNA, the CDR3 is TGTGCCAGCAGTTTCCCAGGGGAGTTCTCCTACGAGCAGTACTTC. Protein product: CASSFPGEFSYEQYF.

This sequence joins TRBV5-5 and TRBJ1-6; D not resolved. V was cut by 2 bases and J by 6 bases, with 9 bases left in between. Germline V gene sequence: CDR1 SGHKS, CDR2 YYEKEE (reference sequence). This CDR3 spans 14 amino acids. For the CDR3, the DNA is TGTGCCAGCAGCTTCTTAAGCTCTAATTCACCCCTCCACTTT. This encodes CASSFLSSNSPLHF.

The CDR3 protein is CSVEVSREPNTEAFF. CDR3 bases: TGCAGCGTTGAGGTGTCCCGGGAGCCGAACACTGAAGCTTTCTTT. V is TRBV29-1 and J is TRBJ1-1, with D unresolved. Trimming cost V 3 bases and J 1 base, with 15 bases left between them. Germline V lookup: CDR1 SQVTM, CDR2 ANQGSEA. The CDR3 loop spans 15 amino acids.

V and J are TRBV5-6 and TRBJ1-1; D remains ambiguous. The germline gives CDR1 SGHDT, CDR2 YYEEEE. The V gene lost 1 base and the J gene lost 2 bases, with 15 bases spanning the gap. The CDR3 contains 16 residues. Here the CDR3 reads CASSLSADKFNTEAFF. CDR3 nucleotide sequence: TGTGCCAGCAGCTTGTCGGCAGACAAGTTTAACACTGAAGCTTTCTTT.

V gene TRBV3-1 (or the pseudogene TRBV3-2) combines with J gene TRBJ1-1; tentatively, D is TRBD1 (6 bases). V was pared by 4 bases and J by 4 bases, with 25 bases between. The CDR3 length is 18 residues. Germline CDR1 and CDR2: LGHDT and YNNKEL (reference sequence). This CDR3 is CASSPDPGGRGRGTEAFF. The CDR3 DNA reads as TGTGCCAGCAGCCCCGACCCGGGGGGGCGAGGTCGGGGCACTGAAGCTTTCTTT.

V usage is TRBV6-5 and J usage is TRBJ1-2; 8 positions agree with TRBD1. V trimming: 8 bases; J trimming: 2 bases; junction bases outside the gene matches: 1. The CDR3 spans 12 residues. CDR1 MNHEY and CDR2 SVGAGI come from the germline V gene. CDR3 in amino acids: CASRQGNYGYTF. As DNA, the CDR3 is TGTGCCAGCCGACAGGGGAACTATGGCTACACCTTC.

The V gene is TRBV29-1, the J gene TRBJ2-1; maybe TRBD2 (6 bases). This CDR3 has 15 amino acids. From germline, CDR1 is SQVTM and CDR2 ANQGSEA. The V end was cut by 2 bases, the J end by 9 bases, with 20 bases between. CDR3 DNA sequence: TGCAGCGTTGAACAGCTAGGCGGGGTCGGGGCTGAGCAGTTCTTC. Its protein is CSVEQLGGVGAEQFF.